This passage covers 2 T cell receptor beta chains from one sample sequenced in a study of cytomegalovirus exposure and HLA in healthy donors. Primers for the PCR totalled 60 Vbeta and 13 Jbeta. Sequencing was performed with immunoSEQ multiplex PCR; in TCRdb, only in-frame clones are kept and a portion is missing. The sample holds approximately 100,000 clones, more than 60% seen once. Input material: PBMCs. The receptors were sampled from a female donor in good health and CMV-seronegative.

This clone has a count of ten or more. The chain uses TRBV21-1 and TRBJ1-2. TRBV21-1 is a pseudogene segment. The CDR3 totals 9 residues. CDR3 sequence (DNA): TGTGCCAGCAGGACTAACTACACCTTC. Its protein product is CASRTNYTF.

The V call is TRBV4-1, the J call TRBJ1-2, with TRBD1 as a possible D gene (5 bases). The germline gives CDR1 MGHRA, CDR2 YSYEKL. Trimming took off 8 bases at V and 7 bases at J, with 20 bases between the two ends. The CDR3 totals 14 residues. CDR3 amino acids: CASGYRIRDGGYTF. The DNA for the CDR3 is TGCGCCAGCGGATACAGGATTCGCGATGGTGGCTACACCTTC.